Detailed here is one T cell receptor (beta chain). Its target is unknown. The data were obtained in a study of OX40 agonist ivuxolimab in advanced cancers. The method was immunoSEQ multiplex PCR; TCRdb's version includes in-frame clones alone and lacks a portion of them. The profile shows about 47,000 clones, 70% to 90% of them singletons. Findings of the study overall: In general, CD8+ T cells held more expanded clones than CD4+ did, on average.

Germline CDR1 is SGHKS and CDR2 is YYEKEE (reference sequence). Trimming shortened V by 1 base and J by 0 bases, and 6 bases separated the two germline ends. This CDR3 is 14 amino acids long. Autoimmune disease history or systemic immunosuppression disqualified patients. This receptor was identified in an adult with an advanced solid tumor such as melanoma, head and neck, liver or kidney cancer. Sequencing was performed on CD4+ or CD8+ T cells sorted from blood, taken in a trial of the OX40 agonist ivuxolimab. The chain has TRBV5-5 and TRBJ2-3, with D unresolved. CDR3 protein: CASSLIHSTDTQYF. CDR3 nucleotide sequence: TGTGCCAGCAGCTTGATCCATAGCACAGATACGCAGTATTTT.